This is a list of T cell receptor beta chains from one sample in a study of blood T cell repertoires in COVID-19. Profiled with immunoSEQ multiplex PCR; TCRdb holds only in-frame clones, not every one. The table shows 40,000 to 55,000 clones, with 90% occurring only once. The specimen sequenced was peripheral blood. These receptors were obtained from a woman older than 75 with acute or convalescent COVID-19. Both conserved end residues are part of each CDR3. D genes are given only for firm matches. Clone sizes are given selectively: once, few, many, or a class where the clone is expanded.

abundance,v_gene,j_gene,d_gene,CDR3aa,CDR3nt
-,TRBV7-2,TRBJ1-2,-,CASSLDVGQTYYGYTF,TGTGCCAGCAGCTTAGATGTAGGACAGACCTACTATGGCTACACCTTC
-,TRBV24-1,TRBJ2-3,-,CATTEVNTDTQYF,TGTGCCACCACAGAGGTGAACACAGATACGCAGTATTTT
-,TRBV7-3,TRBJ2-1,TRBD1,CASSTTGAFSGNEQFF,TGTGCCAGCAGCACGACAGGGGCGTTTAGTGGGAATGAGCAGTTCTTC
once,TRBV19,TRBJ2-2,-,CASSITRQPLTGELFF,TGTGCCAGTAGTATTACCAGGCAGCCTTTAACCGGGGAGCTGTTTTTT
-,TRBV7-8,TRBJ2-1,-,CASSPGSSWGYNEQFF,TGTGCCAGCAGCCCCGGATCTAGCTGGGGATACAATGAGCAGTTCTTC
-,TRBV7-8,TRBJ2-7,TRBD1,CASSSHGQGAYEQYF,TGTGCCAGCAGCAGCCACGGACAGGGGGCCTACGAGCAGTACTTC
-,TRBV9,TRBJ1-6,-,CASSVAQGSPLHF,TGTGCCAGCAGCGTCGCTCAGGGGTCACCCCTCCACTTT
-,TRBV6-6,TRBJ2-7,TRBD2,CASSYSQTSGYEQYF,TGTGCCAGCAGTTACTCTCAGACTAGCGGCTACGAGCAGTACTTC
-,TRBV7-2,TRBJ2-7,TRBD1,CASSYFQGANEQYF,TGTGCCAGCAGCTACTTTCAGGGGGCTAACGAGCAGTACTTC
-,TRBV30,TRBJ2-1,-,CAWGSGEQFF,TGTGCCTGGGGGTCGGGTGAGCAGTTCTTC
-,TRBV6-5,TRBJ2-3,TRBD1,CATRDREDGTDTQYF,TGTGCCACCCGAGACAGGGAAGACGGCACAGATACGCAGTATTTT
-,TRBV27,TRBJ1-1,-,CASTRGRGLNTEAFF,TGTGCCAGCACCCGGGGGAGGGGATTGAACACTGAAGCTTTCTTT
-,TRBV7-2,TRBJ1-2,-,CASSLAPQGTYGYTF,TGTGCCAGCAGCTTAGCGCCCCAGGGGACCTATGGCTACACCTTC
-,TRBV2,TRBJ1-6,-,CASWEGPNYNSPLHF,TGTGCCAGCTGGGAGGGCCCTAACTATAATTCACCCCTCCACTTT
-,TRBV29-1,TRBJ1-4,TRBD1,CSVDRTGPNEGLFF,TGCAGCGTTGATAGGACAGGTCCTAATGAGGGGCTGTTTTTT
-,TRBV6-5,TRBJ2-1,-,CASGRASYNEQFF,TGTGCCAGCGGGCGGGCCTCCTACAATGAGCAGTTCTTC